These 26 T cell receptor beta chains were all obtained from the same sample, sequenced in a study of T cell responses to AZD1222 COVID-19 vaccine. Clones were sequenced by immunoSEQ multiplex PCR, and TCRdb holds only the in-frame ones, with some missing. The data contain about 180,000 clones, roughly nine tenths of them singletons. This specimen was peripheral blood, taken on day 0 of AZD1222 vaccination. These receptors were obtained from an adult in good health.

For this clone: This sample includes further DNA sequences coding for the same CDR3. This sequence joins TRBV9 and TRBJ1-3; the D is unclear. V shed 2 bases and J shed 1 base, with 7 bases lying between them. CDR3 length: 14 residues. Germline CDR1 reads SGDLS; CDR2 reads YYNGEE. In nucleotides, the CDR3 is TGTGCCAGCAGCGTGGGGAATTCTGGAAACACCATATATTTT. This sequence encodes CASSVGNSGNTIYF. Supplemented by reference TRBV9 and TRBJ1-3, the full variable domain reads DSGVTQTPKHLITATGQRVTLRCSPRSGDLSVYWYQQSLDQGLQFLIQYYNGEERAKGNILERFSAQQFPDLHSELNLSSLELGDSALYFCASSVGNSGNTIYFGEGSWLTVV.

The rearrangement uses TRBV4-3 and TRBJ2-1; D possibly corresponds to TRBD2 (7 bases). In germline, CDR1 is LGHNA, CDR2 YSLEER. The CDR3 is 16 residues long. Trimming took 6 bases from V and 0 from J, leaving 15 bases between them. CDR3 in amino acids: CASSNFRGGSYNEQFF. Here the CDR3 DNA reads TGCGCCAGCAGTAATTTTAGGGGGGGCTCCTACAATGAGCAGTTCTTC.

The V and J genes are TRBV6-2 or TRBV6-3 and TRBJ1-2, with a weak D call TRBD1 (6 bases). CDR1 is MNHEY, CDR2 SVGEGT, per germline. This CDR3 has 14 residues. V lost 4 bases, J lost 4 bases, and 13 bases lay in between. This CDR3 is CASSSAGDGYGYTF. The CDR3 nucleotides are TGTGCCAGCAGTTCCGCAGGGGATGGCTATGGCTACACCTTC.

This chain links TRBV6-1 with TRBJ2-7, with 9 bases lining up with TRBD1. The germline V gene has CDR1 MNHNS and CDR2 SASEGT. This CDR3 is 15 amino acids long. V gave up 3 bases and J gave up 4 bases; unmatched junction bases: 7. CDR3 sequence (DNA): TGTGCCAGCAGTGATTTCGGGACAGGGAAGTACGAGCAGTACGTC. It encodes CASSDFGTGKYEQYV.

V and J are TRBV19 and TRBJ1-5; D remains ambiguous. The CDR3 is 16 amino acids. Looked up from germline, CDR1 is LNHDA and CDR2 is SQIVND (reference sequence). V lost 0 bases and J 1 base, leaving 10 bases between the germline ends. For the CDR3, the DNA is TGTGCCAGTAGTATAGATCGCCGTCAAAGCAATCAGCCCCAGCATTTT. This sequence encodes CASSIDRRQSNQPQHF.

Turning to this clone: The junction shows a germline mismatch at one end, possibly a read error. CDR3 coding DNA: TGCGCCAGCAATGAGAACATGAACACTGAAGCTTTCTTT. This translates into CASNENMNTEAFF. V usage is TRBV10-2 and J usage is TRBJ1-1; D ambiguous. The CDR3 length is 13 residues. CDR1 is WSHSY and CDR2 is SAAADI in the germline V gene.

The J gene is TRBJ2-2, the V gene TRBV15, with 8 bases aligning to TRBD1. The CDR3 has 17 amino acids. V was clipped by 3 bases and J by 2 bases; unmatched bases: 8. CDR1 is LNHNV and CDR2 is YYDKDF in the germline V gene (reference sequence). The CDR3 sequence: CATSSPPGQANTGELFF. For the CDR3, the DNA is TGTGCCACCAGCAGCCCTCCGGGACAGGCAAACACCGGGGAGCTGTTTTTT.

V gene TRBV7-6 combines with J gene TRBJ2-5; 8 bases line up with TRBD2. Germline V gene sequence: CDR1 SGHVS, CDR2 FNYEAQ. The CDR3 runs to 16 residues. Trimming removed 0 bases from V and 4 bases from J; junction bases left unmatched: 7. The CDR3 nucleotides are TGTGCCAGCAGCTTAGCGGCTAGCGGGCAGGGAGAGACCCAGTACTTC. It yields the protein CASSLAASGQGETQYF.

The chain recombines TRBV7-3 with TRBJ1-1, with 11 bases lining up with TRBD1. Per germline, CDR1 SGHTA and CDR2 FQGTGA. The trim removed 1 base at V and 1 base at J, leaving 2 bases unmatched. The CDR3 contains 16 residues. The CDR3 DNA reads as TGTGCCAGCAGCTTAAGGACAGGGGGCCAGAACACTGAAGCTTTCTTT. This translates into CASSLRTGGQNTEAFF.

The gene calls are TRBV30 and TRBJ1-5; TRBD1 matches at 8 bases. This CDR3 has 15 amino acids. Trimming at V came to 4 bases and at J to 3 bases, leaving 8 bases not matched to a gene. Germline loops: CDR1 GTSNPN, CDR2 SVGIG (reference sequence). The CDR3 spells CAWTLGQGNNQPQHF. The DNA of the CDR3 is TGTGCCTGGACCCTAGGACAGGGTAACAATCAGCCCCAGCATTTT.

V and J are TRBV11-2 and TRBJ1-4; perhaps TRBD1 as D (6 bases). The CDR3 runs to 14 residues. Germline V lookup: CDR1 SGHAT, CDR2 FQNNGV. V lost 2 bases to trimming and J lost 4 bases, with 8 bases between them. CDR3 coding DNA: TGTGCCAGCAGCTTAAGGGGGTATAATGAAAAACTGTTTTTT. This codes for CASSLRGYNEKLFF.

The chain recombines TRBV21-1 with TRBJ1-1. TRBV21-1 is an annotated pseudogene. The length of the CDR3 is 12 residues. CDR3 in DNA: TGTGCCAGCAGCAAAAGAAACACTGAAGCTTTCTTT. Encoded protein: CASSKRNTEAFF.

This clone was picked up a small number of times. The CDR3: CASSHRGVNTEAFF. Written as DNA, the CDR3 is TGTGCCAGCAGTCACAGGGGCGTGAACACTGAAGCTTTCTTT. The chain joins TRBV2 to TRBJ1-1; 7 bases are a match to TRBD1. Per the germline V gene, CDR1 is SNHLY and CDR2 is FYNNEI. J lost 0 bases, V lost 5 bases, and 3 bases had no gene match. The CDR3 covers 14 residues.

J is TRBJ1-5 and V is TRBV2, with 9 positions matching TRBD1. This CDR3 comprises 15 residues. The J segment lost 5 bases and the V segment lost 6 bases, leaving 8 bases of the junction unmatched. CDR1 SNHLY and CDR2 FYNNEI come from the germline V gene. Here the CDR3 DNA reads TGTGCCAGCAGGGGACGGGACAGGGAGGATCAGCCCCAGCATTTT. It is translated as CASRGRDREDQPQHF.

This clone has more than one count but fewer than ten. The CDR3 nucleotides are TGTGCCAGCAGCTTGGTCCCGGGGGCGGGGACAGGGTGGACAGATACGCAGTATTTT. Translating gives CASSLVPGAGTGWTDTQYF. The V call is TRBV5-4, the J call TRBJ2-3; the match to TRBD1 covers 9 bases. The J segment lost 3 bases and the V segment lost 0 bases, leaving 14 bases of the junction unmatched. This CDR3 region has 19 residues. Germline CDR1 SGHNT, CDR2 YYREEE (reference sequence).

This sequence joins TRBV7-9 and TRBJ1-2; the D gene is possibly TRBD1 (6 bases). With 1 base removed from V and 6 bases from J, the gap between germline ends came to 6 bases. This CDR3 contains 12 residues. CDR1 and CDR2 (germline): SEHNR, FQNEAQ (reference sequence). The CDR3 nucleotides are TGTGCCAGCAGCTTAGGGACAGATGGCTACACCTTC. This gives the protein CASSLGTDGYTF. Full variable domain (rest looked up from reference TRBV7-9 and TRBJ1-2): DTGVSQNPRHKITKRGQNVTFRCDPISEHNRLYWYRQTLGQGPEFLTYFQNEAQLEKSRLLSDRFSAERPKGSFSTLEIQRTEQGDSAMYLCASSLGTDGYTFGSGTRLTVV.

The chain links TRBV6-6 to TRBJ2-5, with TRBD1 identical over 10 bases. Germline assignment: CDR1 MNHNY and CDR2 SVGAGI (reference sequence). V lost 2 bases to trimming and J lost 1 base; unmatched junction nucleotides: 1. CDR3 length equals 15 residues. The CDR3 bases are TGTGCCAGCAGTTACCGGGACAGGGGCCAAGAGACCCAGTACTTC. It yields the protein CASSYRDRGQETQYF.

This clone was observed once. The gene calls are TRBV27 and TRBJ2-2, with TRBD1 identical over 8 bases. The CDR3 consists of 15 residues. V lost 7 bases to trimming and J lost 4 bases; unmatched junction nucleotides: 8. CDR1 is MNHEY and CDR2 is SMNVEV in the germline V gene (reference sequence). The CDR3 region has the DNA TGTGCCAGCACCTACCAGGGGGCGGTCACCGGGGAGCTGTTTTTT. It yields the protein CASTYQGAVTGELFF.

This chain links TRBV19 with TRBJ1-1, with D unresolved. CDR3 length equals 14 residues. Trimming removed 5 bases from V and 3 bases from J, with 13 bases in between. Looked up from germline, CDR1 is LNHDA and CDR2 is SQIVND (reference sequence). The CDR3 nucleotides are TGTGCCAGTAGTCCCCGGCGTTTGTACACTGAAGCTTTCTTT. Amino acids: CASSPRRLYTEAFF.

The chain carries TRBV5-1 and TRBJ1-2, with 8 bases lining up with TRBD1. The CDR3 contains 13 residues. In germline, CDR1 is SGHRS, CDR2 YFSETQ. J gave up 8 bases and V 3 bases, and 6 bases lay outside the gene matches. CDR3: CASSYGQGGGYTF. Written as DNA, the CDR3 is TGCGCCAGCAGCTACGGACAGGGAGGGGGCTACACCTTC.

The chain recombines TRBV27 with TRBJ1-6; weak D call: TRBD1 (6 bases). V was clipped by 2 bases and J by 10 bases, with 18 bases between them. CDR1 is MNHEY, CDR2 SMNVEV, per germline (reference sequence). The CDR3 is 16 amino acids. CDR3 loop: CASSLEQGRLGSPLHF. The CDR3 nucleotides are TGTGCCAGCAGTTTAGAACAGGGCCGTCTGGGGTCACCCCTCCACTTT.

The chain has TRBV6-5 and TRBJ1-6; D is uncertain. V was trimmed by 6 bases and J by 9 bases, leaving 12 bases between them. The CDR3 extends over 13 amino acids. Germline V gives CDR1 MNHEY, CDR2 SVGAGI. CDR3 residues: CASSEAGRSPLHF. In DNA form, the CDR3 reads TGTGCCAGCAGCGAGGCCGGACGTTCACCCCTCCACTTT.

This chain connects TRBV4-1 to TRBJ2-1; tentatively, D is TRBD1 (6 bases). The CDR3 loop spans 20 amino acids. The V end was cut by 1 base, the J end by 1 base, with 23 bases between. Per germline, CDR1 MGHRA and CDR2 YSYEKL. The CDR3 DNA is TGCGCCAGCAGCCAAGTTGGAAGTGGGACATATACCAGTTCCTACAATGAGCAGTTCTTC. The encoded protein is CASSQVGSGTYTSSYNEQFF.

The chain joins TRBV5-1 to TRBJ1-1; D is perhaps TRBD1 (5 bases). The CDR3 is 14 amino acids. The ends were cut back, 4 bases at V and 1 base at J, with 11 bases in the middle. Germline V gene sequence: CDR1 SGHRS, CDR2 YFSETQ. This CDR3 reads CASSPEGRNTEAFF. The CDR3, as DNA: TGCGCCAGCAGCCCCGAGGGGCGGAACACTGAAGCTTTCTTT.

The chain recombines TRBV7-9 with TRBJ2-1, with 7 bases lining up with TRBD2. CDR3 length equals 18 residues. The J segment lost 0 bases and the V segment lost 5 bases, leaving 13 bases of the junction unmatched. Looked up from germline, CDR1 is SEHNR and CDR2 is FQNEAQ (reference sequence). CDR3 nucleotide sequence: TGTGCCAGCAGCCCTCCGCTAGCGGACATTCCCTCCTACAATGAGCAGTTCTTC. This translates into CASSPPLADIPSYNEQFF. Looking up the rest from reference TRBV7-9 and TRBJ2-1 gives the full variable domain: DTGVSQNPRHKITKRGQNVTFRCDPISEHNRLYWYRQTLGQGPEFLTYFQNEAQLEKSRLLSDRFSAERPKGSFSTLEIQRTEQGDSAMYLCASSPPLADIPSYNEQFFGPGTRLTVL.

The chain joins TRBV6-2 or TRBV6-3 to TRBJ1-1; D is undetermined. The CDR3 length is 15 residues. The V gene's germline CDR1 is MNHEY and CDR2 SVGEGT. V lost 5 bases and J 1 base, leaving 14 bases between the germline ends. In nucleotides, the CDR3 is TGTGCCAGCAGTGTGACGAGTGTTAGGAACACTGAAGCTTTCTTT. Its translation: CASSVTSVRNTEAFF.